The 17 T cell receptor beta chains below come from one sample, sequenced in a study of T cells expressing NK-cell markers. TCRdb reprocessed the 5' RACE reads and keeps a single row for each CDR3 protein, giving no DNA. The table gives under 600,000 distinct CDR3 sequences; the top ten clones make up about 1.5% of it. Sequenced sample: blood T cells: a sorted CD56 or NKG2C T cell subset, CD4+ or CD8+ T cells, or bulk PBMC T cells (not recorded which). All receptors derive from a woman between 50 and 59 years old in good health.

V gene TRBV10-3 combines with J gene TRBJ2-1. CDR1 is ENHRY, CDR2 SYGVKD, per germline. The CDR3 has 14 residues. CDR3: CAISEIEVADEQFF.

The CDR3 region is CASSDSGLAGVPYEQYF. This chain links TRBV6-1 with TRBJ2-7; TCRdb gives TRBD2 as the D gene, but with no DNA this cannot be confirmed. This CDR3 is built from 17 residues. Per germline, CDR1 MNHNS and CDR2 SASEGT.

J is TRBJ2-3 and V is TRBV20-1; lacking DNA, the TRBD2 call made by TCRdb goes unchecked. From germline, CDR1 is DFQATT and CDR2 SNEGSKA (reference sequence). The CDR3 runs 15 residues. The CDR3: CSVPPGEWGTDTQYF.

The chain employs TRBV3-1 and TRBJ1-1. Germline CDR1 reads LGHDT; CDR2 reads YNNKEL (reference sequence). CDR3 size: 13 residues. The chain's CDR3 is CASEGGQVTEAFF. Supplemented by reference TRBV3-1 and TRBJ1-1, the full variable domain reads DTAVSQTPKYLVTQMGNDKSIKCEQNLGHDTMYWYKQDSKKFLKIMFSYNNKELIINETVPNRFSPKSPDKAHLNLHINSLELGDSAVYFCASEGGQVTEAFFGQGTRLTVV.

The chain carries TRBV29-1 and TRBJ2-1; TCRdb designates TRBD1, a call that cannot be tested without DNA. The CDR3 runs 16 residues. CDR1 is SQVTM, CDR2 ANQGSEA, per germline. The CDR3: CSVEGVGLWSYNEQFF.

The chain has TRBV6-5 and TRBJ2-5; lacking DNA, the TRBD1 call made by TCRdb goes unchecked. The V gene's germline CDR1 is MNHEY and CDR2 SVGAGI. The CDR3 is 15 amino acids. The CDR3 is CASSYSPSHKETQYF.

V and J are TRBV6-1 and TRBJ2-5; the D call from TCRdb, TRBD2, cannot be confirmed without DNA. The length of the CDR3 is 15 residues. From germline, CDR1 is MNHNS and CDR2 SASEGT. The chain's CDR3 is CASSAPLPHEETQYF.

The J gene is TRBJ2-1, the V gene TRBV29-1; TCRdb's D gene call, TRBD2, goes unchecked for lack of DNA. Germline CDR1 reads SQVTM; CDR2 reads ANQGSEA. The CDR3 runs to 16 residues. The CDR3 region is CSVEAGTSGRYNEQFF.

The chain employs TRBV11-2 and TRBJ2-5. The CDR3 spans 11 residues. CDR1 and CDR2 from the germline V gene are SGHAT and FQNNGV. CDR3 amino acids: CASSTYETQYF.

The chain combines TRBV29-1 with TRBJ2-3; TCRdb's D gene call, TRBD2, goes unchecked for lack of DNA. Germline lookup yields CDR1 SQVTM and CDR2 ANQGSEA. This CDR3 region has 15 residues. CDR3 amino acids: CSVALLAGASDTQYF.

Here the CDR3 reads CASSVEPGLAGREAKNIQYF. This chain joins TRBV9 and TRBJ2-4; TCRdb selects TRBD2, and the lack of DNA leaves this call unchecked. The CDR3 has 20 amino acids. Germline CDR1 SGDLS, CDR2 YYNGEE.

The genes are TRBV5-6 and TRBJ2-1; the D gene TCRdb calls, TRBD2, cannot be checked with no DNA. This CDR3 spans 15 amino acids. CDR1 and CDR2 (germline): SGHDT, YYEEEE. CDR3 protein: CASRLTGGSSNEQFF.

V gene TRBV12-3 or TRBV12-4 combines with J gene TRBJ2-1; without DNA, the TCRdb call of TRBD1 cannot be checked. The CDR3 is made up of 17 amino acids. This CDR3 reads CASSFWTTATSYNEQFF.

The CDR3 reads CASSLGPWNIQYF. The chain has TRBV7-3 and TRBJ2-4; TCRdb gives TRBD1 as the D gene, but with no DNA this cannot be confirmed. The CDR3 is 13 residues long. In germline, CDR1 is SGHTA, CDR2 FQGTGA.

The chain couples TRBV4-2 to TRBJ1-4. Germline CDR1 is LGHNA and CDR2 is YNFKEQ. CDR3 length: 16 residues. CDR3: CASSQSQRQDNEKLFF.

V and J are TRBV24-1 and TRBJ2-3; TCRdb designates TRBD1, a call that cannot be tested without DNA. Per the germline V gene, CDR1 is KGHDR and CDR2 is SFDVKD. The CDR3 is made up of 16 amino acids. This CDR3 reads CATSDRDSQITDTQYF.

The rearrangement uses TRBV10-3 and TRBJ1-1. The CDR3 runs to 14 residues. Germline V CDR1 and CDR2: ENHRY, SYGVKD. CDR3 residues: CAISVVGKNTEAFF.